This record covers a single TCR beta chain. Its target antigen remains unknown. No qualities accompany the bases; no much larger clone lies one base away. Looking up the germline V gene yields CDR1 MDHEN and CDR2 SYDVKM. V ends up 5 bases short and J 4 bases short, with an unmatched junction base count of 10. The cysteine opens and the phenylalanine closes a CDR3 of 16 amino acids. CDR3 DNA is the only sequence kept; it has 48 bases, read in frame from the first base. TCRbeta CDR3 regions were amplified from genomic DNA by means of the immunoSEQ Assay, a bias-controlled multiplex PCR. In the authors' own workflow: Within the assay, amplification of reference gene primers was used to estimate how many nucleated cells each sample contained. To quantify the absolute abundance of each unique TCRbeta CDR3 rearrangement, sequence reads were collapsed and filtered. For each sample, productive Simpson clonality was calculated as the square root of Simpson's diversity index over productive rearrangements. TCRdb took this table from immuneACCESS and kept in-frame rearrangements with V and J called. Such tables lack part of the clones; where checked against another copy, unresolved V genes explain under half of the gap, and the rest is unexplained. V, J and clone size are those of that table, while D and trimming were read from the DNA. The sample includes tens of thousands of clones, with about 87% observed a single time. Jointly, the top ten make up over 9.5% of the sample.

Each collaborating institution followed its own protocols to collect whole blood in K2EDTA tubes. For TCRbeta analysis, collaborator samples were shipped as frozen whole blood, as isolated PBMCs, or as DNA extracted from either sample type. The data originate from a study of blood T cell repertoires in COVID-19 (dated by TCRdb to the early 2020s). Broadly, across the study: The collaborator samples originated in the United States, Italy and Spain and spanned the acute and convalescent phases of COVID-19. The material from the prospective study consisted of cDNA or gDNA derived from T cells, B-cell-depleted T cells, or PBMCs. HLA class I and class II types, where available, came from metadata supplied by the sample provider rather than from assay-based typing. The sample metadata nearly always contained a de-identified subject ID, COVID-19 status, age in years and sex. Deeply sampled blood TCRbeta repertoires from subjects exposed to, actively infected with, or recovered from COVID-19 were included in the dataset. The repertoires were released in a freely available public database intended as a resource for research on the immune response to SARS-CoV-2. Samples came from the ongoing ImmuneRACE study (first 160 participants) plus 1,254 subjects from 6 global collaborators.

Here is what the overall study found, with its caveats: Clinical and demographic metadata were provided uncurated, with the amount varying by source and participant.

This TCR came from a human donor with active COVID-19. The donor label of this sample is uncertain. The V gene is TRBV28 and the J gene is TRBJ2-1, and TRBD2 matches 8 of the central bases. Sequencing was carried out using peripheral blood. The nucleotide sequence reads TGTGCCAGCAGTCCCCTGGCGGGAGGCCTATACAATGAGCAGTTCTTC. This yields the protein CASSPLAGGLYNEQFF. Reference TRBV28 and TRBJ2-1 proteins supply the regions before and after the CDR3; the full variable domain is: DVKVTQSSRYLVKRTGEKVFLECVQDMDHENMFWYRQDPGLGLRLIYFSYDVKMKEKGDIPEGYSVSREKKERFSLILESASTNQTSMYLCASSPLAGGLYNEQFFGPGTRLTVL.